One and the same sample provided the 2 T cell receptor beta chains below, sequenced in a study of T cell responses to AZD1222 COVID-19 vaccine. Profiling relied on immunoSEQ multiplex PCR, and the TCRdb table lists in-frame clones only, not all of them. The sample shows about 120,000 clones, 91% of them seen only once. The sequencing used peripheral blood, collected on day 0 of AZD1222 vaccination. These receptors were collected from an adult in good health.

This chain uses TRBV27 with TRBJ1-6, with unresolved D. From germline, CDR1 is MNHEY and CDR2 SMNVEV (reference sequence). This CDR3 contains 15 residues. V was cut by 6 bases and J by 13 bases, with 22 bases left in between. CDR3 residues: CASRPDPRLPDPLHF. CDR3 in DNA: TGTGCCAGCAGACCTGACCCAAGACTCCCTGACCCCCTCCACTTT.

This sequence joins TRBV5-4 and TRBJ1-4, with a possible D match to TRBD1 (5 bases). Trimming removed 4 bases at V and 8 bases at J, with 18 bases between. Per germline, CDR1 SGHNT and CDR2 YYREEE (reference sequence). This CDR3 comprises 15 residues. CDR3 nucleotides: TGTGCCAGCAGCATCCTGGACACCGTCCCAGAAAAACTGTTTTTT. This sequence encodes CASSILDTVPEKLFF.